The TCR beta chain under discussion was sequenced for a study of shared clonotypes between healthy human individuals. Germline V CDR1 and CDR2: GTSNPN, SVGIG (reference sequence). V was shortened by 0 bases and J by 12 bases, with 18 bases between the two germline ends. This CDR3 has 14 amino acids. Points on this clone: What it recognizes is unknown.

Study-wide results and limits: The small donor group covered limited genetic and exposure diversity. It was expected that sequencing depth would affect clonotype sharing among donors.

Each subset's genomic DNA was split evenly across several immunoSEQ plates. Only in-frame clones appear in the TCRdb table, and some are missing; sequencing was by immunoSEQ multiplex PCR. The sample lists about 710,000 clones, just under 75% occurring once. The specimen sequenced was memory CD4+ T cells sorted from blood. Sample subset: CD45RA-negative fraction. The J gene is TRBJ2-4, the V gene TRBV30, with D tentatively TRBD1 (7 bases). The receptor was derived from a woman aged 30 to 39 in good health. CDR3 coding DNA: TGTGCCTGGAGTGTACTCGCCCAGGGGGGCGATCAGTACTTC. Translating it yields CAWSVLAQGGDQYF.